The 32 T cell receptor beta chains listed next were all sequenced from one sample in a study of shared clonotypes between healthy human individuals. Here immunoSEQ multiplex PCR was the method, and the copy in TCRdb shows in-frame clones only, minus some. Of fewer than 2.5 million clones listed, roughly 93% are singletons. Input material: naive CD4+ T cells from PBMCs. Subset described: CD45RA+ positively selected. Every receptor here comes from a man between 18 and 29 years old in good health. Some clones in this sample may be carry-over from other donors' samples.

J is TRBJ1-2 and V is TRBV7-2; D might be TRBD1 (5 bases). Trimming left V 1 base short and J 4 bases short, with 16 bases between. Germline V gives CDR1 SGHTA, CDR2 FQGNSA. CDR3 length: 16 residues. The CDR3 DNA reads TGTGCCAGCAGCTTAGTGGCTGTCGGGACGGCCTATGGCTACACCTTC. It encodes CASSLVAVGTAYGYTF.

The CDR3 DNA follows: TGTGCCAGCAGCTTAGACGGGACGGCTCGCTCTGGAAACACCATATATTTT. It specifies CASSLDGTARSGNTIYF. The chain has TRBV11-1 and TRBJ1-3, with TRBD1 as a possible D gene (5 bases). The CDR3 contains 17 residues. Germline CDR1 reads SGHAT; CDR2 reads FQDESV (reference sequence). Trimming stripped 1 base from V and 0 bases from J, with 13 bases between. Full variable domain (rest looked up from reference TRBV11-1 and TRBJ1-3): EAEVAQSPRYKITEKSQAVAFWCDPISGHATLYWYRQILGQGPELLVQFQDESVVDDSQLPKDRFSAERLKGVDSTLKIQPAELGDSAMYLCASSLDGTARSGNTIYFGEGSWLTVV.

Details on this clone: Other DNA sequences in the sample encode the same CDR3. The chain is built from TRBV2 and TRBJ2-5; perhaps TRBD2 as D (5 bases). Germline V gives CDR1 SNHLY, CDR2 FYNNEI. V lost 3 bases to trimming and J lost 2 bases, with 7 bases between them. This CDR3 has 13 residues. CDR3 coding DNA: TGTGCCAGCAGTGACCGGGGACAAGAGACCCAGTACTTC. Translating it yields CASSDRGQETQYF.

The V call is TRBV6-6, the J call TRBJ1-2; D not resolved. Between the trimmed V and J ends, which lost 1 base and 6 bases, there was a span of 9 bases. CDR3 length: 13 amino acids. The germline V gene has CDR1 MNHNY and CDR2 SVGAGI (reference sequence). The CDR3 region has the DNA TGTGCCAGCAGTTACTTGGAATTTCATGGCTACACCTTC. This codes for CASSYLEFHGYTF.

The table lists this clone with a count of one. The chain uses TRBV6-4 and TRBJ1-4; TRBD1 agrees at 8 bases. Germline CDR1 reads MRHNA; CDR2 reads SNTAGT. J was trimmed by 0 bases and V by 6 bases; bases with no gene match: 6. This CDR3 is built from 16 residues. The CDR3 DNA reads as TGTGCCAGCAGCCCCGGACAGGGCCCAACTAATGAAAAACTGTTTTTT. Translated, it gives CASSPGQGPTNEKLFF.

The chain has TRBV10-3 and TRBJ2-2; the D gene is possibly TRBD2 (5 bases). Germline V gene data show CDR1 as ENHRY and CDR2 as SYGVKD. The V and J ends lost 10 bases and 0 bases respectively, with 12 bases between them. The CDR3 is 14 amino acids. CDR3 protein: CATRASTNTGELFF. The CDR3 DNA reads TGTGCCACCCGGGCTAGCACGAACACCGGGGAGCTGTTTTTT.

The chain employs TRBV2 and TRBJ1-4, with TRBD1 identical over 7 bases. CDR3 size: 15 residues. V gave up 5 bases and J gave up 2 bases; unmatched junction bases: 5. Germline V CDR1 and CDR2: SNHLY, FYNNEI. CDR3 nucleotide sequence: TGTGCCAGCAGTAGACAGGGATCGACTAATGAAAAACTGTTTTTT. Translating it yields CASSRQGSTNEKLFF.

This clone was detected once. The rearrangement links TRBV28 to TRBJ2-7; 15 bases are a match to TRBD2. The CDR3 totals 21 residues. The J segment lost 0 bases and the V segment lost 4 bases, leaving 16 bases of the junction unmatched. Germline CDR1 MDHEN, CDR2 SYDVKM. The CDR3 sequence: CASSSVLTGLAGGINSYEQYF. Here the CDR3 DNA reads TGTGCCAGCAGTTCCGTCCTCACAGGACTAGCGGGAGGGATAAACTCCTACGAGCAGTACTTC.

The chain links TRBV7-9 to TRBJ2-1, with D perhaps matching TRBD2 (5 bases). The V and J ends lost 0 bases and 16 bases respectively, with 16 bases between them. The CDR3 totals 13 residues. CDR1 is SEHNR, CDR2 FQNEAQ, per germline (reference sequence). The CDR3 reads CASSLAGARKGFF. In DNA form, the CDR3 reads TGTGCCAGCAGCTTAGCGGGAGCTCGAAAGGGATTCTTC.

This chain connects TRBV7-2 to TRBJ1-4; 9 bases align to TRBD1. V dropped 6 bases and J dropped 8; count of bases not matched to a gene: 13. The CDR3 is 16 amino acids. From germline, CDR1 is SGHTA and CDR2 FQGNSA. CDR3 protein: CASSSSNGQGREKLFF. Here the CDR3 DNA reads TGTGCCAGCAGTTCTTCTAACGGACAGGGGCGGGAAAAACTGTTTTTT. Together with reference TRBV7-2 and TRBJ1-4, the CDR3 gives the full variable domain: GAGVSQSPSNKVTEKGKDVELRCDPISGHTALYWYRQSLGQGLEFLIYFQGNSAPDKSGLPSDRFSAERTGGSVSTLTIQRTQQEDSAVYLCASSSSNGQGREKLFFGSGTQLSVL.

The chain joins TRBV15 to TRBJ1-3; D not certain. Germline lookup yields CDR1 LNHNV and CDR2 YYDKDF (reference sequence). V was pared by 4 bases and J by 2 bases, with 6 bases between. This CDR3 spans 13 amino acids. CDR3 bases: TGTGCCACCAGCAAAGCTGCTGGAAACACCATATATTTT. Translation gives CATSKAAGNTIYF.

The J gene is TRBJ2-7, the V gene TRBV14; D is possibly TRBD1 (6 bases). The CDR3 is 14 residues long. Trimming stripped 1 base from V and 9 bases from J, with 16 bases between. Germline V gene sequence: CDR1 SGHDN, CDR2 FVKESK. DNA for the CDR3: TGTGCCAGCAGCCAAGTGACAGGTTACTACAGGCAGTACTTC. It yields the protein CASSQVTGYYRQYF.

V usage is TRBV28 and J usage is TRBJ1-5; 7 bases agree with TRBD1. This CDR3 is built from 14 residues. CDR1 is MDHEN and CDR2 is SYDVKM in the germline V gene. The V and J ends lost 8 bases and 5 bases, in that order; junction bases with no gene match: 9. CDR3 DNA: TGTGCCAGCCGCCTCACAGGGGCATATCAGCCCCAGCATTTT. It specifies CASRLTGAYQPQHF.

The chain links TRBV11-2 to TRBJ2-5; TRBD1 aligns across 10 bases. From germline, CDR1 is SGHAT and CDR2 FQNNGV. The CDR3 covers 17 residues. Germline trimming cut 5 bases from V and 5 bases from J; bases unmatched to any gene: 14. The CDR3 protein is CASSRGWTGGNRETQYF. Here the CDR3 DNA reads TGTGCCAGCAGCCGAGGTTGGACAGGGGGGAATCGCGAGACCCAGTACTTC.

The gene calls are TRBV6-5 and TRBJ2-7; TRBD1 aligns across 8 bases. Germline V gene sequence: CDR1 MNHEY, CDR2 SVGAGI. Trimming cost V 5 bases and J 7 bases; bases outside gene matches: 13. The CDR3 is 15 residues long. The CDR3 loop is CASSPQGTGAWEQYF. The CDR3, as DNA: TGTGCCAGCAGTCCACAGGGGACAGGCGCGTGGGAGCAGTACTTC.

This clone was observed once. The rearrangement links TRBV2 to TRBJ2-7; D may be TRBD1 or TRBD2 (5 bases each). The CDR3 sequence is 15 residues long. Trimming took 7 bases from V and 0 from J, leaving 16 bases between them. The germline CDR1 and CDR2 sequences are SNHLY and FYNNEI. The CDR3 DNA reads TGTGCCAGCATCGGGGCTCAGAGATACTCCTACGAGCAGTACTTC. It encodes CASIGAQRYSYEQYF.

In DNA form, the CDR3 reads TGTGCCAGCAGTGAATGGGCAGGGGACGGAAAACTGTTTTTT. Its protein product is CASSEWAGDGKLFF. The chain joins TRBV2 to TRBJ1-4, with a weak D call TRBD1 (6 bases). V lost 2 bases and J lost 10, with 14 bases in between. CDR3 size: 14 residues. Germline V gene lookup returns CDR1 SNHLY and CDR2 FYNNEI.

CDR3: CASSLRWAYNEQFF. The CDR3 DNA reads TGTGCCAGCAGCCTTCGGTGGGCTTACAATGAGCAGTTCTTC. This chain uses TRBV7-2 with TRBJ2-1; D uncertain. Germline CDR1 reads SGHTA; CDR2 reads FQGNSA. V was trimmed by 5 bases and J by 4 bases, leaving 12 bases between them. The CDR3 sequence is 14 residues long.

The V gene is TRBV28, the J gene TRBJ1-2; D gene unclear. Per the germline V gene, CDR1 is MDHEN and CDR2 is SYDVKM. Trimming removed 2 bases at V and 8 bases at J, with 15 bases between. The CDR3 runs to 14 residues. DNA for the CDR3: TGTGCCAGCAGTTTAACGGCGGGGAGTCGGGGCTACACCTTC. Translation gives CASSLTAGSRGYTF.

This rearrangement joins TRBV5-5 to TRBJ1-4; D call uncertain. CDR1 is SGHKS and CDR2 is YYEKEE in the germline V gene (reference sequence). This CDR3 has 15 residues. Trimming cost V 4 bases and J 4 bases, with 14 bases left between them. In DNA form, the CDR3 reads TGTGCCAGCAGCGACGGACGTTTAGTTAATGAAAAACTGTTTTTT. The encoded protein is CASSDGRLVNEKLFF.

A word on this clone: One end of the junction is discordant with germline, which a read error may explain. The rearrangement links TRBV5-8 to TRBJ2-7; D tentatively fits TRBD1 or TRBD2 (5 bases each). This CDR3 spans 10 amino acids. Per germline, CDR1 SGHTS and CDR2 YDEGEE. In nucleotides, the CDR3 is TGTGCCAGCAGCGGAGAGGGACCACACTTC. Translating gives CASSGEGPHF.

This chain uses TRBV7-2 with TRBJ1-1; no clear D. CDR1 is SGHTA, CDR2 FQGNSA, per germline. V lost 7 bases to trimming and J lost 1 base, with 10 bases between them. This CDR3 region has 13 residues. The CDR3 protein is CASNLQENTEAFF. As DNA, the CDR3 is TGTGCCAGCAACCTTCAGGAGAACACTGAAGCTTTCTTT.

The chain recombines TRBV19 with TRBJ1-1; D not resolved. Trimming cost V 6 bases and J 3 bases, with 20 bases left between them. CDR1 and CDR2 (germline): LNHDA, SQIVND (reference sequence). This CDR3 comprises 16 residues. CDR3 residues: CASSRELGRTDTEAFF. DNA of the CDR3: TGTGCCAGTAGCCGGGAGCTGGGCAGGACCGACACTGAAGCTTTCTTT.

The J gene is TRBJ2-4, the V gene TRBV27; the D call may be TRBD1 or TRBD2 (6 bases each). CDR3 length equals 16 residues. Germline V gene data show CDR1 as MNHEY and CDR2 as SMNVEV (reference sequence). Trimming cost V 5 bases and J 2 bases, with 16 bases left between them. CDR3 in DNA: TGTGCCAGCAGTCACCGGGACCGGGGGCCCAAAAACATTCAGTACTTC. It codes for CASSHRDRGPKNIQYF.

The rearrangement uses TRBV5-1 and TRBJ1-2, with D possibly matching TRBD1 (5 bases). The CDR3 has 13 residues. Trimming stripped 0 bases from V and 6 bases from J, with 9 bases between. Germline CDR1 reads SGHRS; CDR2 reads YFSETQ. The CDR3, as DNA: TGCGCCAGCAGCTTGGCAGGGCGGAATGGCTACACCTTC. Its translation is CASSLAGRNGYTF.

DNA of the CDR3: TGTGCCAGCACGTTCCAGGCGATCACAGATACGCAGTATTTT. It yields the protein CASTFQAITDTQYF. This chain uses TRBV2 with TRBJ2-3; D call uncertain. The CDR3 has 14 residues. Germline V gene lookup returns CDR1 SNHLY and CDR2 FYNNEI. The V end lost 7 bases, the J end lost 2 bases, and 13 bases lay between the germline ends.

This clone came up once. This chain joins TRBV7-9 and TRBJ2-7; TRBD1 aligns across 10 bases. CDR3 length: 14 residues. From germline, CDR1 is SEHNR and CDR2 FQNEAQ (reference sequence). Trimming removed 7 bases from V and 5 bases from J; junction bases left unmatched: 8. The CDR3 nucleotides read TGTGCCAGCACCACCGGGACAGGGGTTGACGAGCAGTACTTC. This sequence encodes CASTTGTGVDEQYF.

The CDR3 DNA reads as TGTGCCAGCAGCGGGGGACAGGGGGCTGAAGCTTTCTTT. Its translation is CASSGGQGAEAFF. The chain combines TRBV9 with TRBJ1-1; 11 bases match TRBD1. Looked up from germline, CDR1 is SGDLS and CDR2 is YYNGEE. Trimming cost V 3 bases and J 6 bases; bases outside gene matches: 1. CDR3 length: 13 amino acids. Full variable domain (missing parts from reference TRBV9 and TRBJ1-1): DSGVTQTPKHLITATGQRVTLRCSPRSGDLSVYWYQQSLDQGLQFLIQYYNGEERAKGNILERFSAQQFPDLHSELNLSSLELGDSALYFCASSGGQGAEAFFGQGTRLTVV.

The sample holds one count of this clone. V usage is TRBV12-5 and J usage is TRBJ2-5; 7 bases line up with TRBD2. The V gene end was trimmed by 6 bases and the J gene end by 4 bases; junction bases not matched to a gene: 5. Per the germline V gene, CDR1 is LGHNT and CDR2 is FRNRAP. The CDR3 spans 13 residues. CDR3 sequence reads: CASGQSGAETQYF. The CDR3 DNA reads TGTGCTAGTGGGCAGAGCGGGGCAGAGACCCAGTACTTC.

This clone has more than one count but fewer than ten. The rearrangement joins TRBV5-1 to TRBJ1-1, with 11 bases matching TRBD1. CDR3 length equals 14 residues. The germline CDR1 and CDR2 sequences are SGHRS and YFSETQ. J lost 3 bases, V lost 3 bases, and 1 base had no gene match. CDR3 DNA: TGCGCCAGCAGCTGGGACAGGGGGGACACTGAAGCTTTCTTT. This encodes CASSWDRGDTEAFF.

V gene TRBV5-6 combines with J gene TRBJ2-3; unclear D gene. This CDR3 contains 14 residues. V shed 5 bases and J shed 0 bases, with 10 bases lying between them. Germline CDR1 and CDR2: SGHDT and YYEEEE. The CDR3 DNA reads TGTGCCAGCAGTCTGAACCCTAGCACAGATACGCAGTATTTT. Protein product: CASSLNPSTDTQYF.

This sequence joins TRBV19 and TRBJ2-3; TRBD1 might be the D (6 bases). Per germline, CDR1 LNHDA and CDR2 SQIVND (reference sequence). Between the trimmed V and J ends, which lost 9 bases and 2 bases, there was a span of 15 bases. The CDR3 totals 14 residues. CDR3 in amino acids: CARAQGESTDTQYF. Written as DNA, the CDR3 is TGTGCCAGGGCACAGGGAGAATCCACAGATACGCAGTATTTT.